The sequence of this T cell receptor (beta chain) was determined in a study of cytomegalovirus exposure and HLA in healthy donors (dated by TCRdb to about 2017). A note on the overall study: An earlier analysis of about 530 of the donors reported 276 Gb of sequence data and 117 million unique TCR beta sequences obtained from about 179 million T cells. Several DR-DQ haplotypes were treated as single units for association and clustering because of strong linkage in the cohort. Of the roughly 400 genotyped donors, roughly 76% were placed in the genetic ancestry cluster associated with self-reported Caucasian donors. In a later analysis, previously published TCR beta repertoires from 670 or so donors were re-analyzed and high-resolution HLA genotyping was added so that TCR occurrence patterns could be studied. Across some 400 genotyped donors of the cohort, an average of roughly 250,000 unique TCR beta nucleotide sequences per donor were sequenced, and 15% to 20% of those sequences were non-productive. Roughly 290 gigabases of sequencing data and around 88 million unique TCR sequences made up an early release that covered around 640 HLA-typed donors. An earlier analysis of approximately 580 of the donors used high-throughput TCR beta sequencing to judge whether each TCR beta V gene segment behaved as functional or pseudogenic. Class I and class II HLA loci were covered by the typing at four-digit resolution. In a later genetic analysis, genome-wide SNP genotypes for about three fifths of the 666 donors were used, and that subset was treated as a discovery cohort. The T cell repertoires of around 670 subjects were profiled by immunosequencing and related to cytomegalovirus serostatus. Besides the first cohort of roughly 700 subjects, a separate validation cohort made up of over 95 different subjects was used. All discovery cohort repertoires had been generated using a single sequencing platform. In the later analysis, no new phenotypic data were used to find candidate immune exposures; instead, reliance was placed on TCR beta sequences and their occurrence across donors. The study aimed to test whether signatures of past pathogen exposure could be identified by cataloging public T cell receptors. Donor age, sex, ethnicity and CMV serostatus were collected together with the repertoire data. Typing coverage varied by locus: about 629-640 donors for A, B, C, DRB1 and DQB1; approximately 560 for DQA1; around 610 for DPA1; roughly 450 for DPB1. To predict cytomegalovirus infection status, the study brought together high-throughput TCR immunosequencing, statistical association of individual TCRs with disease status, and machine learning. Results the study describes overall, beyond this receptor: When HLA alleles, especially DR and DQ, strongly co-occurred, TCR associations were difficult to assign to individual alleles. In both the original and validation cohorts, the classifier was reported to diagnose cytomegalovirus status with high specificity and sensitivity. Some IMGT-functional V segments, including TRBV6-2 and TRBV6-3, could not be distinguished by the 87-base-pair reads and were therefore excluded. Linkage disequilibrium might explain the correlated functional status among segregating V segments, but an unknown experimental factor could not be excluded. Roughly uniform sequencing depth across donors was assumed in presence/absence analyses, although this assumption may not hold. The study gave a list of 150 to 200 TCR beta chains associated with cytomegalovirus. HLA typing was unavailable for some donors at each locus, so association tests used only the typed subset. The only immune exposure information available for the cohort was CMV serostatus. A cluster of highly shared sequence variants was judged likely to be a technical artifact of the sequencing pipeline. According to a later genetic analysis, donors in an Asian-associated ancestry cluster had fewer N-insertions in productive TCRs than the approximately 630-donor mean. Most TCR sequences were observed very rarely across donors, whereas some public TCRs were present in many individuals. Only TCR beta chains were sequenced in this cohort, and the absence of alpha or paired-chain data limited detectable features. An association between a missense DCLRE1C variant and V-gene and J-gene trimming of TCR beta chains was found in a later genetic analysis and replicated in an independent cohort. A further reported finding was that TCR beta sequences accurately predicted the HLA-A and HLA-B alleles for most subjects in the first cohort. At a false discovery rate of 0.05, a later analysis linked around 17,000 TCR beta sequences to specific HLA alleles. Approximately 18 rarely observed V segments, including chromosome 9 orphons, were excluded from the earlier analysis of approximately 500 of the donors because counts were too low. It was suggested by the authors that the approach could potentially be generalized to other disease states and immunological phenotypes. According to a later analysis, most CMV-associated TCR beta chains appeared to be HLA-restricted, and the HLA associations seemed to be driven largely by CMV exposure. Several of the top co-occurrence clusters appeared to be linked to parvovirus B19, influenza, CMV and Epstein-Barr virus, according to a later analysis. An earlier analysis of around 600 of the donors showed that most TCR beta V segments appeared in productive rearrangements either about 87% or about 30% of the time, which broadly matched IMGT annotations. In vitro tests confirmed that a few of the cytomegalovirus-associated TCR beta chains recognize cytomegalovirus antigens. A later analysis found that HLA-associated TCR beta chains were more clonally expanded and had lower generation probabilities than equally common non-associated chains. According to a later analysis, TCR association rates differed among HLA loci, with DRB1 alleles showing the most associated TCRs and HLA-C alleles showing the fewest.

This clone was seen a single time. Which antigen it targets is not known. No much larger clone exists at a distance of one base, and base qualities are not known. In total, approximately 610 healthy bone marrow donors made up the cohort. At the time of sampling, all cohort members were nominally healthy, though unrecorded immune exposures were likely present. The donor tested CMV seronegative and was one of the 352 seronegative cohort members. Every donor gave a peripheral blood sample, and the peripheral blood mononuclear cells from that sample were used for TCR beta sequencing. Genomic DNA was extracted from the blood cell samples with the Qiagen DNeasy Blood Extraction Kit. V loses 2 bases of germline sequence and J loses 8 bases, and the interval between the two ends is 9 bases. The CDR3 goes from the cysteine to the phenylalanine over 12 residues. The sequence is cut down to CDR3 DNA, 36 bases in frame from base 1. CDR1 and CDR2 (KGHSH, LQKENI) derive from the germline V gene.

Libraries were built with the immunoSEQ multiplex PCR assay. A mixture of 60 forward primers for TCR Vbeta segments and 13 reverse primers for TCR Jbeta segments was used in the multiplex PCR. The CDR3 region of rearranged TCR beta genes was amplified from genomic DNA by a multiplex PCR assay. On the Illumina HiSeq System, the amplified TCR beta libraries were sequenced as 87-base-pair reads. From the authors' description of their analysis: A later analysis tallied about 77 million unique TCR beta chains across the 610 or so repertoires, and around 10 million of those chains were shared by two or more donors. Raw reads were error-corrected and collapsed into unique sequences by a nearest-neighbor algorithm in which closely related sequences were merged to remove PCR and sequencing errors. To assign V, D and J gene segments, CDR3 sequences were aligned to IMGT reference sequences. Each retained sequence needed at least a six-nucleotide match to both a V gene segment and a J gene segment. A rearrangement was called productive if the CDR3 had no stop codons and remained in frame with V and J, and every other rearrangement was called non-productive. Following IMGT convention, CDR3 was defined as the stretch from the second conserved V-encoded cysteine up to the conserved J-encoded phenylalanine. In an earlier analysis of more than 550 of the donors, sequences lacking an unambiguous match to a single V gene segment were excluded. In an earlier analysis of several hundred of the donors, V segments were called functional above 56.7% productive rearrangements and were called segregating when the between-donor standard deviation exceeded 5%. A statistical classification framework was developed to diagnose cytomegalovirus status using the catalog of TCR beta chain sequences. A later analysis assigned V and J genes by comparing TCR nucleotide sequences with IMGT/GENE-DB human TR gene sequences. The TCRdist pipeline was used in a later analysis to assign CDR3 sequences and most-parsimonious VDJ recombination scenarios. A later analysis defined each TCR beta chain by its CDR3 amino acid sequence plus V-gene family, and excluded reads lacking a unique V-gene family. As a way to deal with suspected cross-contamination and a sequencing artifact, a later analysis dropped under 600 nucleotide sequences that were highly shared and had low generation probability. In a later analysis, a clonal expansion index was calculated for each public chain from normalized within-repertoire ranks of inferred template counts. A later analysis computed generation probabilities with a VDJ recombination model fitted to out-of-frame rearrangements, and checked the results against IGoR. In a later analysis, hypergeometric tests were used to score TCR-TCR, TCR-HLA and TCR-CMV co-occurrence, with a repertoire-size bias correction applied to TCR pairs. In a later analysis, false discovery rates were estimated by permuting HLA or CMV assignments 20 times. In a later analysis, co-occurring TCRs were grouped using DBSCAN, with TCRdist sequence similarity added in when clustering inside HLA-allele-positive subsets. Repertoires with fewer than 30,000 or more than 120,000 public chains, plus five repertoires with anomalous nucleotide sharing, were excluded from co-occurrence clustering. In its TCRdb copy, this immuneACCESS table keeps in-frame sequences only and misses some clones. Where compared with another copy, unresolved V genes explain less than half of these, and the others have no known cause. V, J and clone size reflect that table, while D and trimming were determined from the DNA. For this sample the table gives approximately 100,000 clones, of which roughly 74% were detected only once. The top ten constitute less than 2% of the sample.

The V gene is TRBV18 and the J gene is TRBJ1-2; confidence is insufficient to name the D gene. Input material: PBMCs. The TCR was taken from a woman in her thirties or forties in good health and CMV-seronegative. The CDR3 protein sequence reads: CASSPTFPGYTF. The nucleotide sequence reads TGTGCCAGCTCACCAACATTTCCCGGCTACACCTTC.